This TCR beta chain was identified in a study of T cell responses to AZD1222 COVID-19 vaccine. CDR1 and CDR2 (germline): MNHEY, SVGEGT. J was trimmed by 7 bases and V by 5 bases; bases with no gene match: 10. The CDR3 length is 15 residues. Profiled with immunoSEQ multiplex PCR; TCRdb holds only in-frame clones, not every one. This table has over 130,000 clones, roughly 92% appearing once. The TCR comes from an adult in good health. The chain employs TRBV6-2 or TRBV6-3 and TRBJ1-2; 10 bases agree with TRBD1. This material consisted of peripheral blood, taken on day 0 of AZD1222 vaccination. CDR3 residues: CASSPYEDRGPGYTF. The CDR3 nucleotides read TGTGCCAGCAGTCCCTACGAAGACAGGGGGCCTGGCTACACCTTC.